One T cell receptor beta chain is described in this entry. The antigen is undetermined. These data originate in a study of cytomegalovirus exposure and HLA in healthy donors. Study results and caveats: Cytomegalovirus-associated status was assigned to about 180 TCR beta chains. A link between a missense DCLRE1C variant and TCR beta V- and J-gene trimming emerged from a later analysis.

The primer mix had 60 Vbeta and 13 Jbeta primers. Profiling relied on immunoSEQ multiplex PCR, and the TCRdb table lists in-frame clones only, not all of them. This table has fewer than 90,000 clones, under 80% appearing once. There are 13 residues in the CDR3. In germline, CDR1 is GTSNPN, CDR2 SVGIG (reference sequence). Trimming stripped 1 base from V and 9 bases from J, with 13 bases between. The chain uses TRBV30 and TRBJ1-5; D remains unclear. This receptor was obtained from a man aged 25 to 40 in good health and CMV-seropositive. The sample was PBMCs. DNA for the CDR3: TGTGCCTGGAGTGCCGATGAGGTAGGGCCCCAGCATTTT. Protein product: CAWSADEVGPQHF. The full variable domain, completed using reference TRBV30 and TRBJ1-5, is SQTIHQWPATLVQPVGSPLSLECTVEGTSNPNLYWYRQAAGRGLQLLFYSVGIGQISSEVPQNLSASRPQDRQFILSSKKLLLSDSGFYLCAWSADEVGPQHFGDGTRLSIL.